This T cell receptor beta chain was recovered during a study of radiation and T cells in renal cell carcinoma. Turning to the study itself: Nephrectomy followed 15 Gy stereotactic body radiation by 4 weeks.

Sequencing used immunoSEQ multiplex PCR; TCRdb keeps in-frame clones, though not all of them. The sample lists about 130,000 clones, more than 70% occurring once. The time point here: baseline pretreatment blood. Stated treatment: 15 Gy SBRT to primary tumor, nephrectomy 4 weeks later. This clone was seen more than once but under ten times. The sample consisted of blood, taken from a patient whose treatment included radiotherapy and nephrectomy. This receptor was identified in a woman aged 45-65 years with renal cell carcinoma.

Here the CDR3 reads CASSIQANYGYTF. In nucleotides, the CDR3 is TGTGCCAGCAGCATCCAGGCGAACTATGGCTACACCTTC. V gene TRBV7-9 combines with J gene TRBJ1-2; D call uncertain. This CDR3 is 13 amino acids long. Between the trimmed V and J ends, which lost 5 bases and 2 bases, there was a span of 9 bases. Looked up from germline, CDR1 is SEHNR and CDR2 is FQNEAQ (reference sequence).